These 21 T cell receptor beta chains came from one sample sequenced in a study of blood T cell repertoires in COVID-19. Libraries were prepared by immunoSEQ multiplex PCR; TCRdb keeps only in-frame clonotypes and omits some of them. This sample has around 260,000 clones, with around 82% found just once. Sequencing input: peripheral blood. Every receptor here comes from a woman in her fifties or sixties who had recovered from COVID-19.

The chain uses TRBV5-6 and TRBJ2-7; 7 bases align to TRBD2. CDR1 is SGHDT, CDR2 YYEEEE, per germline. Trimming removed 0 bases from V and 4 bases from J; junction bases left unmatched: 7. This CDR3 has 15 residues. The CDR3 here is CASSLGAGEPYEQYF. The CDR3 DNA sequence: TGTGCCAGCAGCTTGGGGGCGGGAGAGCCATACGAGCAGTACTTC.

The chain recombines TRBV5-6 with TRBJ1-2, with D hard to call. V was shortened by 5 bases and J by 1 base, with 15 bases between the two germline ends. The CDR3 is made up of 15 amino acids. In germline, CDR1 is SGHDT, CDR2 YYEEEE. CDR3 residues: CASRPPGGYNYGYTF. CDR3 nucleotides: TGTGCCAGCAGGCCCCCGGGAGGCTATAACTATGGCTACACCTTC.

In nucleotides, the CDR3 is TGTGCCAGCAGCCAAGATGAGGGGGCCTATGAGCAGTTCTTC. It translates to CASSQDEGAYEQFF. The gene calls are TRBV4-2 and TRBJ2-1; TRBD1 agrees at 7 bases. The CDR3 extends over 14 amino acids. Germline V gene sequence: CDR1 LGHNA, CDR2 YNFKEQ. The ends lost 0 bases at V and 8 bases at J; junction bases unmatched: 4.

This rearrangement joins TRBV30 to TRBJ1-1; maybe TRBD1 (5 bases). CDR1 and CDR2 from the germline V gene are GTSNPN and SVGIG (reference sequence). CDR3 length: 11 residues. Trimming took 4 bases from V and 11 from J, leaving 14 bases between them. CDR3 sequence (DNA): TGTGCCTGGAAGGTGACAGAGACTGCTTTCTTT. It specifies CAWKVTETAFF.

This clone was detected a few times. For the CDR3, the DNA is TGCGCCAGCAGCTTGGGGTCGGGAGTGGTATACGAGCAGTACTTC. Residues: CASSLGSGVVYEQYF. The chain combines TRBV5-1 with TRBJ2-7, with D maybe TRBD2 (6 bases). Germline CDR1 SGHRS, CDR2 YFSETQ. The CDR3 has 15 amino acids. The V and J ends lost 0 bases and 4 bases respectively, with 14 bases between them.

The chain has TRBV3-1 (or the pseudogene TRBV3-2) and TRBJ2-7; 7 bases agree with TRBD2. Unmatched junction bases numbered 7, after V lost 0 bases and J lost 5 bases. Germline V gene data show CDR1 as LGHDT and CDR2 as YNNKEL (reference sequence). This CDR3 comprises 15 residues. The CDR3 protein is CASSQERLAADEQYF. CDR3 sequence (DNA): TGTGCCAGCAGCCAAGAAAGGCTAGCGGCTGACGAGCAGTACTTC.

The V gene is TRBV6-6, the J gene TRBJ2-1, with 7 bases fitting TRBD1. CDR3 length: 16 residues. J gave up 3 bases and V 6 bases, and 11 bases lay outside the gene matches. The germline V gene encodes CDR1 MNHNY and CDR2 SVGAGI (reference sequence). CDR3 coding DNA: TGTGCCAGCAGCCTCAACGCAGGGGGACGCTACAATGAGCAGTTCTTC. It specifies CASSLNAGGRYNEQFF.

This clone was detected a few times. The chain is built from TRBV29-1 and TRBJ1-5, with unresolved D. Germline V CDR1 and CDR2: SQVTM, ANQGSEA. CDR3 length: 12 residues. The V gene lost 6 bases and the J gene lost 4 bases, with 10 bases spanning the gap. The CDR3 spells CSVGTENQPQHF. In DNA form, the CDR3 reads TGCAGCGTGGGCACCGAGAATCAGCCCCAGCATTTT.

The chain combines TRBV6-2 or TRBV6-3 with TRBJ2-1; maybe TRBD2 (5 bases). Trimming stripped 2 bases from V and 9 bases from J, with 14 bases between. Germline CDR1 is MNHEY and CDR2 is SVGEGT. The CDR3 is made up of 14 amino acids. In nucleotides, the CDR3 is TGTGCCAGCAGTTACGGGAGTCCCGCGGGTGAGCAGTTCTTC. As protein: CASSYGSPAGEQFF.

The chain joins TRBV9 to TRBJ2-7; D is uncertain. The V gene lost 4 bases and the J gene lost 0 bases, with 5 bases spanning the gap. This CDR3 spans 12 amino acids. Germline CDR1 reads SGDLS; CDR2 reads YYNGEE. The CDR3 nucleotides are TGTGCCAGCAGCTCGAGCTCCTACGAGCAGTACTTC. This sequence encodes CASSSSSYEQYF.

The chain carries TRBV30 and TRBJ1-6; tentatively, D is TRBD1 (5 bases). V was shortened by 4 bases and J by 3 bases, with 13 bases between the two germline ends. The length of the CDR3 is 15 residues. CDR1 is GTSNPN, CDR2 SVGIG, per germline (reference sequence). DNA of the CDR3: TGTGCCTGGAATCTCCAGGGAGGCTATAATTCACCCCTCCACTTT. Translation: CAWNLQGGYNSPLHF.

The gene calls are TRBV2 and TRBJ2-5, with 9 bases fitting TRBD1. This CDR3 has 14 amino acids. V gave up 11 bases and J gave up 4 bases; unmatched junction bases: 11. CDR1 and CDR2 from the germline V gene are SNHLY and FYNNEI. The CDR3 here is CAGTGTGTSETQYF. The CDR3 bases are TGTGCCGGAACCGGGACAGGGACGTCAGAGACCCAGTACTTC.

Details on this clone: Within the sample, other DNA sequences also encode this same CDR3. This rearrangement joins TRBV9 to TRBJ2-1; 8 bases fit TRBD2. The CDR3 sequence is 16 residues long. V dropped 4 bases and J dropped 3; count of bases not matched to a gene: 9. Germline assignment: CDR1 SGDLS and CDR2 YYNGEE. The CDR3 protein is CASSPAGGGHYNEQFF. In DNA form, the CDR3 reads TGTGCCAGCAGCCCCGCCGGGGGGGGGCACTACAATGAGCAGTTCTTC.

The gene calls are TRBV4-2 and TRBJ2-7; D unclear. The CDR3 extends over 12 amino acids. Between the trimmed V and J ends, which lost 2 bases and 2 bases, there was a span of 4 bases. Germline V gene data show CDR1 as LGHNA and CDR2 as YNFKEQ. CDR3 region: CASSQPAYEQYF. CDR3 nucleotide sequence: TGTGCCAGCAGCCAACCTGCCTACGAGCAGTACTTC.

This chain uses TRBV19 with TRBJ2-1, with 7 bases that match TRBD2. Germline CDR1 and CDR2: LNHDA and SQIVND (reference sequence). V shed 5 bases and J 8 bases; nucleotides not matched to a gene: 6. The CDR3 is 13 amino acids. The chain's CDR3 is CASSSGLYYEQFF. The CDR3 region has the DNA TGTGCCAGTAGTTCGGGACTATACTATGAGCAGTTCTTC.

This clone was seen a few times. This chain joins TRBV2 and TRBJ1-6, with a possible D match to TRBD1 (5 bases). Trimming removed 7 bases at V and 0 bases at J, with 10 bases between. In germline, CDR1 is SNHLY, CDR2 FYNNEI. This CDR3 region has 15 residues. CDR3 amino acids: CASKLGGSYNSPLHF. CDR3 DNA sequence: TGTGCCAGCAAGCTGGGGGGCTCCTATAATTCACCCCTCCACTTT. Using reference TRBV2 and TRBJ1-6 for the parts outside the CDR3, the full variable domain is EPEVTQTPSHQVTQMGQEVILRCVPISNHLYFYWYRQILGQKVEFLVSFYNNEISEKSEIFDDQFSVERPDGSNFTLKIRSTKLEDSAMYFCASKLGGSYNSPLHFGNGTRLTVT.

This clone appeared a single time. The CDR3 is CASSFSPQETQYF. CDR3 coding DNA: TGTGCCAGCAGCTTCAGTCCCCAAGAGACCCAGTACTTC. The chain couples TRBV5-5 to TRBJ2-5, with unresolved D. Per the germline V gene, CDR1 is SGHKS and CDR2 is YYEKEE (reference sequence). V was shortened by 2 bases and J by 1 base, with 6 bases between the two germline ends. CDR3 length equals 13 residues.

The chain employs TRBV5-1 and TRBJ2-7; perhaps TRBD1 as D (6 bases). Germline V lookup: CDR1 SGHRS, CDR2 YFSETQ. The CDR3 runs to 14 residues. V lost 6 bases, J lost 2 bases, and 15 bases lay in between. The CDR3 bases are TGCGCCAGCACCCCACCGGACAGCCCCTACGAGCAGTACTTC. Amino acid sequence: CASTPPDSPYEQYF.

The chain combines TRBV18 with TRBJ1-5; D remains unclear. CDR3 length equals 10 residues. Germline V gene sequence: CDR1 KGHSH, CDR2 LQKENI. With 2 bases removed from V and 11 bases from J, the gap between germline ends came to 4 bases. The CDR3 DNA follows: TGTGCCAGCTCACCAACAACCCAGCATTTT. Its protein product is CASSPTTQHF.

CDR3 sequence reads: CASSATGSGFGYTF. CDR3 in DNA: TGTGCCAGCAGCGCGACAGGGTCTGGGTTTGGCTACACCTTC. This chain uses TRBV2 with TRBJ1-2, with 7 positions matching TRBD1. Germline CDR1 and CDR2: SNHLY and FYNNEI. The CDR3 has 14 amino acids. J gave up 7 bases and V 6 bases, and 11 bases lay outside the gene matches.

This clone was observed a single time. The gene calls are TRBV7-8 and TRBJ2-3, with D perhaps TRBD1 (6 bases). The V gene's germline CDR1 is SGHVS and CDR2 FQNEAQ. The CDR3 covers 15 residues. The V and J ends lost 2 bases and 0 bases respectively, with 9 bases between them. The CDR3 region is CASSLSTGSTDTQYF. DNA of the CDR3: TGTGCCAGCAGCTTATCGACAGGAAGCACAGATACGCAGTATTTT. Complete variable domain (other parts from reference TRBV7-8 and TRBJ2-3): GAGVSQSPRYKVAKRGQDVALRCDPISGHVSLFWYQQALGQGPEFLTYFQNEAQLDKSGLPSDRFFAERPEGSVSTLKIQRTQQEDSAVYLCASSLSTGSTDTQYFGPGTRLTVL.